Listed here are 7 T cell receptor beta chains from one sample, sequenced in a study of PD-L1 blockade in urothelial cancer. Some clones are missing from TCRdb's copy, which holds only in-frame ones; the method was immunoSEQ multiplex PCR. The table has more than 70,000 clones, 70% to 90% seen once. The specimen was PBMCs, collected around atezolizumab (anti-PD-L1) treatment. The receptors originated from a man aged 55-75 years with urothelial cancer.

The V call is TRBV4-3, the J call TRBJ2-5, with 10 bases identical to TRBD1. The germline gives CDR1 LGHNA, CDR2 YSLEER. This CDR3 spans 17 amino acids. V shed 0 bases and J 5 bases; nucleotides not matched to a gene: 9. Here the CDR3 reads CASSQDVGGQGVETQYF. The CDR3 DNA reads TGCGCCAGCAGCCAAGATGTTGGAGGACAGGGGGTTGAGACCCAGTACTTC.

The chain recombines TRBV19 with TRBJ1-4, with TRBD1 identical over 9 bases. Losses at the gene ends were 9 bases for V and 3 bases for J; bases not matched to a gene: 11. The CDR3 is made up of 16 amino acids. Germline V CDR1 and CDR2: LNHDA, SQIVND (reference sequence). This CDR3 reads CASLDRGRPANEKLFF. CDR3 DNA: TGTGCCAGCCTGGACAGGGGAAGGCCGGCTAATGAAAAACTGTTTTTT.

This clone was counted once. The chain couples TRBV18 to TRBJ1-1, with 9 bases identical to TRBD1. CDR1 is KGHSH, CDR2 LQKENI, per germline. The CDR3 is 15 amino acids. Trimming removed 2 bases from V and 4 bases from J; junction bases left unmatched: 5. The CDR3 nucleotides are TGTGCCAGCTCACCATACCGGACAGGGGCCACTGAAGCTTTCTTT. The encoded protein is CASSPYRTGATEAFF. The full variable domain, with the rest looked up from reference TRBV18 and TRBJ1-1, is NAGVMQNPRHLVRRRGQEARLRCSPMKGHSHVYWYRQLPEEGLKFMVYLQKENIIDESGMPKERFSAEFPKEGPSILRIQQVVRGDSAAYFCASSPYRTGATEAFFGQGTRLTVV.

The V call is TRBV5-1, the J call TRBJ1-3; 7 bases line up with TRBD1. Germline CDR1 and CDR2: SGHRS and YFSETQ. Trimming removed 1 base from V and 0 bases from J; junction bases left unmatched: 4. CDR3 length: 16 residues. The CDR3, as DNA: TGCGCCAGCAGCTTGACAGGGGTTCTCTCTGGAAACACCATATATTTT. It translates to CASSLTGVLSGNTIYF.

The J gene is TRBJ1-2, the V gene TRBV18; D is ambiguous. The V end was cut by 1 base, the J end by 4 bases, with 13 bases between. Germline assignment: CDR1 KGHSH and CDR2 LQKENI. The CDR3 consists of 15 residues. For the CDR3, the DNA is TGTGCCAGCTCACCACTAGAGGGCAAATTCTATGGCTACACCTTC. As protein: CASSPLEGKFYGYTF.

The CDR3 loop reads CASSLGSVQNTEAFF. CDR3 DNA sequence: TGTGCCAGCAGCTTAGGGTCCGTACAGAACACTGAAGCTTTCTTT. The chain links TRBV7-2 to TRBJ1-1; no firm D call. The CDR3 spans 15 residues. The ends were cut back, 1 base at V and 1 base at J, with 10 bases in the middle. CDR1 and CDR2 (germline): SGHTA, FQGNSA. Combining the CDR3 with reference TRBV7-2 and TRBJ1-1 gives the whole variable domain GAGVSQSPSNKVTEKGKDVELRCDPISGHTALYWYRQSLGQGLEFLIYFQGNSAPDKSGLPSDRFSAERTGGSVSTLTIQRTQQEDSAVYLCASSLGSVQNTEAFFGQGTRLTVV.

The gene calls are TRBV30 and TRBJ1-3, with no clear D. The CDR3 spans 12 residues. The V end was cut by 0 bases, the J end by 4 bases, with 4 bases between. The germline CDR1 and CDR2 sequences are GTSNPN and SVGIG (reference sequence). This CDR3 reads CAWSVEGNTIYF. The CDR3 DNA sequence: TGTGCCTGGAGTGTCGAGGGAAACACCATATATTTT.